This T cell receptor (beta chain) derives from a study of cytomegalovirus exposure and HLA in healthy donors. Whole-study findings and limits: V- and J-gene trimming of TCR beta was linked (in a later analysis) to a missense DCLRE1C variant.

This clone was observed once. Its target is not known. The PCR made use of 60 Vbeta and 13 Jbeta primers. Only in-frame clones appear in the TCRdb table, and some are missing; sequencing was by immunoSEQ multiplex PCR. The sample holds tens of thousands of clones, roughly 80% seen once. After removal of 4 bases from V and 4 bases from J, the junction contained 10 bases not matched to a gene. Germline loops: CDR1 MGHRA, CDR2 YSYEKL. CDR3 length: 17 residues. This clonotype was sampled from a woman in her twenties or thirties in good health and CMV-seronegative. The chain carries TRBV4-1 and TRBJ1-5, with 10 bases aligning to TRBD1. The sample comprised PBMCs. The CDR3 DNA reads as TGCGCCAGCAGCCTATACTGGACAGGGGGAGGGAATCAGCCCCAGCATTTT. This codes for CASSLYWTGGGNQPQHF.